These 29 T cell receptor beta chains were sequenced from one sample in a study of cytomegalovirus exposure and HLA in healthy donors. PCR involved 60 Vbeta and 13 Jbeta primers. Measured with immunoSEQ multiplex PCR; TCRdb has only the in-frame clones, and not every one. The table records 100,000 to 150,000 clones, approximately 85% of them present only once. The sample consisted of PBMCs. Every receptor here comes from a woman in her fifties or sixties in good health and CMV-seropositive.

The chain recombines TRBV27 with TRBJ2-1; D may be TRBD1 (6 bases). CDR3 size: 16 residues. In germline, CDR1 is MNHEY, CDR2 SMNVEV (reference sequence). The V end was cut by 0 bases, the J end by 8 bases, with 17 bases between. CDR3 protein: CASSLSPGTPRDEQFF. The CDR3 nucleotides read TGTGCCAGCAGTTTATCCCCCGGGACACCTAGAGATGAGCAGTTCTTC.

The rearrangement links TRBV7-3 to TRBJ1-6; D possibly corresponds to TRBD1 (5 bases). The CDR3 length is 15 residues. The V and J ends lost 5 bases and 7 bases respectively, with 15 bases between them. Looked up from germline, CDR1 is SGHTA and CDR2 is FQGTGA. CDR3 nucleotides: TGTGCCAGCAGCCTCTCGGGGGGGAGGAATTCACCCCTCCACTTT. It translates to CASSLSGGRNSPLHF.

The V and J genes are TRBV18 and TRBJ2-3, with a tentative D call TRBD2 (5 bases). The CDR3 is made up of 16 amino acids. V was shortened by 0 bases and J by 4 bases, with 14 bases between the two germline ends. Germline CDR1 and CDR2: KGHSH and LQKENI. CDR3 coding DNA: TGTGCCAGCTCACCACCGGGCCGGAGGACTGCAGATACGCAGTATTTT. Translated, it gives CASSPPGRRTADTQYF.

The chain uses TRBV4-3 and TRBJ2-1; TRBD1 matches at 7 bases. CDR1 is LGHNA and CDR2 is YSLEER in the germline V gene. With 2 bases clipped from V and 7 bases from J, the junction kept 2 bases outside the gene matches. CDR3 size: 13 residues. The CDR3 DNA is TGCGCCAGCAGCCAACGACAGGGTAATGAGCAGTTCTTC. Its protein product is CASSQRQGNEQFF.

The rearrangement links TRBV2 to TRBJ1-6; D gene uncertain. The V and J ends lost 1 base and 0 bases respectively, with 7 bases between them. The CDR3 contains 16 residues. Looked up from germline, CDR1 is SNHLY and CDR2 is FYNNEI. CDR3 DNA sequence: TGTGCCAGCAGTGAAGACTCCCTCTCCTATAATTCACCCCTCCACTTT. This translates into CASSEDSLSYNSPLHF.

This chain uses TRBV4-1 with TRBJ2-5; 9 nucleotides match TRBD2. V gave up 4 bases and J gave up 8 bases; unmatched junction bases: 5. Germline V gene sequence: CDR1 MGHRA, CDR2 YSYEKL. The CDR3 has 13 amino acids. Here the CDR3 DNA reads TGCGCCAGCAGCCCGGGGCGGGGGGGAACCCAGTACTTC. Translated: CASSPGRGGTQYF.

In its sample, this clone was seen a few times. This sequence joins TRBV7-9 and TRBJ1-1, with D tentatively TRBD1 (5 bases). Germline assignment: CDR1 SEHNR and CDR2 FQNEAQ (reference sequence). The V end was cut by 2 bases, the J end by 6 bases, with 10 bases between. CDR3 length: 13 amino acids. CDR3 nucleotide sequence: TGTGCCAGCAGCTTATCGGTAGGGGCTGAAGCTTTCTTT. Translated: CASSLSVGAEAFF.

The V call is TRBV5-1, the J call TRBJ2-7; TRBD1 is a possible D gene (5 bases). Trimming left V 0 bases short and J 4 bases short, with 8 bases between. The CDR3 loop spans 13 amino acids. Germline V gives CDR1 SGHRS, CDR2 YFSETQ. The CDR3 nucleotides are TGCGCCAGCAGCTTGGGCTCAGGGTACGAGCAGTACTTC. Translated, it gives CASSLGSGYEQYF.

Here the CDR3 reads CAWSVLIQETQYF. The CDR3, as DNA: TGTGCCTGGAGTGTACTAATCCAAGAGACCCAGTACTTC. J is TRBJ2-5 and V is TRBV30; D is uncertain. Germline V gene lookup returns CDR1 GTSNPN and CDR2 SVGIG (reference sequence). The CDR3 is 13 amino acids. The V gene lost 0 bases and the J gene lost 1 base, with 6 bases spanning the gap.

The V and J genes are TRBV28 and TRBJ1-1; TRBD1 might be the D (5 bases). The CDR3 is made up of 15 amino acids. Trimming shortened V by 6 bases and J by 3 bases, and 17 bases separated the two germline ends. Germline V lookup: CDR1 MDHEN, CDR2 SYDVKM. Here the CDR3 DNA reads TGTGCCAGCAGACCATCGTCCGGGGGGGACACTGAAGCTTTCTTT. This codes for CASRPSSGGDTEAFF.

The chain has TRBV27 and TRBJ1-2, with D tentatively TRBD1 (6 bases). CDR3 size: 15 residues. Trimming pared 2 bases from V and 8 bases from J, leaving 18 bases between. Germline V CDR1 and CDR2: MNHEY, SMNVEV (reference sequence). The CDR3 here is CASSLLPTGIGGYTF. CDR3 in DNA: TGTGCCAGCAGTTTACTCCCCACAGGGATCGGAGGCTACACCTTC.

The chain links TRBV30 to TRBJ1-5; 8 bases line up with TRBD1. With V trimmed by 2 bases and J by 5 bases, 11 bases remained unmatched. Germline V gene data show CDR1 as GTSNPN and CDR2 as SVGIG (reference sequence). This CDR3 is built from 16 residues. CDR3: CAWSTACDRGDQPQHF. The CDR3 coding sequence is TGTGCCTGGAGTACCGCCTGTGACAGGGGAGATCAGCCCCAGCATTTT.

This clone was seen just once. The rearrangement joins TRBV19 to TRBJ2-7, with 10 nucleotides matching TRBD1. Germline CDR1 LNHDA, CDR2 SQIVND (reference sequence). The CDR3 spans 14 residues. The trim removed 4 bases at V and 3 bases at J, leaving 3 bases unmatched. CDR3 amino acids: CASSTTGGLYEQYF. The CDR3 nucleotides are TGTGCCAGTAGTACGACAGGGGGCCTCTACGAGCAGTACTTC.

This clone showed up just a few times. This chain connects TRBV25-1 to TRBJ2-3; D possibly corresponds to TRBD2 (5 bases). Germline CDR1 is MGHDK and CDR2 is SYGVNS. This CDR3 comprises 14 residues. The CDR3 sequence: CVHDEGLRGDTQYF. For the CDR3, the DNA is TGTGTCCACGACGAGGGATTAAGAGGAGATACGCAGTATTTT.

The chain carries TRBV27 and TRBJ2-2, with 8 positions matching TRBD2. V lost 7 bases to trimming and J lost 6 bases; unmatched junction nucleotides: 10. Germline CDR1 and CDR2: MNHEY and SMNVEV (reference sequence). This CDR3 comprises 15 residues. The CDR3 coding sequence is TGTGCCAGCACCCACGGGCCGGGAGGGGCCGGGGAGCTGTTTTTT. Translation: CASTHGPGGAGELFF.

The chain uses TRBV5-4 and TRBJ1-2; perhaps TRBD1 as D (6 bases). The CDR3 has 15 amino acids. With 0 bases removed from V and 5 bases from J, the gap between germline ends came to 14 bases. In germline, CDR1 is SGHNT, CDR2 YYREEE (reference sequence). CDR3 coding DNA: TGTGCCAGCAGCTTGGTGGGGGCAGGGAAATATGGCTACACCTTC. This translates into CASSLVGAGKYGYTF.

The chain uses TRBV5-1 and TRBJ1-6, with no clear D. From germline, CDR1 is SGHRS and CDR2 YFSETQ. V dropped 5 bases and J dropped 14 bases, with 20 bases sitting between them. This CDR3 spans 14 amino acids. The CDR3 protein is CASSLTGFRPTLHF. As DNA, the CDR3 is TGCGCCAGCAGTCTAACGGGGTTCCGGCCTACCCTCCACTTT.

This chain connects TRBV29-1 to TRBJ2-3; 9 bases map to TRBD2. V lost 8 bases, J lost 2 bases, and 11 bases stayed unmatched. CDR1 and CDR2 from the germline V gene are SQVTM and ANQGSEA. The CDR3 runs 15 residues. DNA of the CDR3: TGCAGCACCCTAGCGGGAACTGGGGACACAGATACGCAGTATTTT. Amino acid sequence: CSTLAGTGDTDTQYF.

In DNA form, the CDR3 reads TGTGCCTGGAATTCAGGGGGTAACGGTAATGAAAAACTGTTTTTT. Translation: CAWNSGGNGNEKLFF. The rearrangement uses TRBV30 and TRBJ1-4; TRBD1 matches at 7 bases. This CDR3 spans 15 amino acids. V lost 4 bases and J lost 4; bases outside the gene matches: 9. CDR1 is GTSNPN and CDR2 is SVGIG in the germline V gene (reference sequence).

Here the CDR3 DNA reads TGTGCCAGCATGATCAATCGGGACTTCAATGAGCAGTTCTTC. It codes for CASMINRDFNEQFF. This chain connects TRBV6-5 to TRBJ2-1; D may be TRBD2 (6 bases). Germline CDR1 is MNHEY and CDR2 is SVGAGI. The CDR3 consists of 14 residues. V was cut by 7 bases and J by 6 bases, with 16 bases left in between.

This clone has a handful of counts. This sequence joins TRBV14 and TRBJ2-2; perhaps TRBD2 as D (5 bases). V was clipped by 1 base and J by 6 bases, with 18 bases between them. The CDR3 is made up of 17 amino acids. The germline V gene encodes CDR1 SGHDN and CDR2 FVKESK. The CDR3 DNA sequence: TGTGCCAGCAGCCAAGTCCTCGGGATGGGTAGACCCGGGGAGCTGTTTTTT. Its translation is CASSQVLGMGRPGELFF.

The chain is built from TRBV6-1 and TRBJ1-1, with no clear D. The CDR3 extends over 15 amino acids. Germline CDR1 is MNHNS and CDR2 is SASEGT. Trimming took off 5 bases at V and 1 base at J, with 14 bases between the two ends. The CDR3 DNA reads as TGTGCCAGCAGTCGTCGCCGCGGGTCGAACACTGAAGCTTTCTTT. It codes for CASSRRRGSNTEAFF.

This clone occurred once. The chain uses TRBV20-1 and TRBJ2-1; no clear D. Germline CDR1 reads DFQATT; CDR2 reads SNEGSKA (reference sequence). This CDR3 has 10 amino acids. V lost 3 bases, J lost 8 bases, and 5 bases lay in between. The CDR3 reads CSARSDEQFF. The DNA for the CDR3 is TGCAGTGCTAGGTCGGATGAGCAGTTCTTC.

The chain has TRBV2 and TRBJ1-1; 10 bases are shared with TRBD1. Trimming removed 4 bases from V and 5 bases from J; junction bases left unmatched: 1. Germline V gene data show CDR1 as SNHLY and CDR2 as FYNNEI. This CDR3 contains 13 residues. In nucleotides, the CDR3 is TGTGCCAGCAGTGGGGACAGGGGAACTGAAGCTTTCTTT. Its protein product is CASSGDRGTEAFF.

This clone was seen only a few times. The J gene is TRBJ1-2, the V gene TRBV5-1; D is unresolved. Germline CDR1 SGHRS, CDR2 YFSETQ. Trimming removed 0 bases at V and 2 bases at J, with 5 bases between. The CDR3 sequence is 13 residues long. In nucleotides, the CDR3 is TGCGCCAGCAGCTTGGATTCGAACTATGGCTACACCTTC. It translates to CASSLDSNYGYTF.

The chain links TRBV2 to TRBJ1-1, with 7 bases aligning to TRBD1. The CDR3 is 13 amino acids. The junction had 3 bases not matched to a gene; V was cut back by 8 bases and J by 0 bases. Germline CDR1 reads SNHLY; CDR2 reads FYNNEI. The CDR3 DNA reads as TGTGCCAGCGCAGGGGGAATGAACACTGAAGCTTTCTTT. Translating it yields CASAGGMNTEAFF.

The V gene is TRBV7-8, the J gene TRBJ2-7; D perhaps matches TRBD1 (6 bases). There are 15 residues in the CDR3. Per the germline V gene, CDR1 is SGHVS and CDR2 is FQNEAQ. V shed 1 base and J shed 0 bases, with 10 bases lying between them. CDR3 nucleotide sequence: TGTGCCAGCAGCTTAGGTGACAGGAGCTCCTACGAGCAGTACTTC. This codes for CASSLGDRSSYEQYF.

The chain recombines TRBV9 with TRBJ2-5; 7 nucleotides line up with TRBD1. Per germline, CDR1 SGDLS and CDR2 YYNGEE. This CDR3 contains 15 residues. The J segment lost 3 bases and the V segment lost 0 bases, leaving 5 bases of the junction unmatched. Here the CDR3 reads CASSVDPGTEETQYF. In DNA, the CDR3 is TGTGCCAGCAGCGTAGACCCCGGGACAGAAGAGACCCAGTACTTC.

The V and J genes are TRBV7-3 and TRBJ2-1, with 8 bases that match TRBD1. Trimming took 2 bases from V and 7 from J; bases not matched to a gene: 7. This CDR3 is 15 amino acids long. The germline gives CDR1 SGHTA, CDR2 FQGTGA. The CDR3 DNA sequence: TGTGCCAGCAGCTTAGGGGCAGGGGGCAGGAATGAGCAGTTCTTC. Its translation: CASSLGAGGRNEQFF.